This T cell receptor (beta chain) was sequenced for a study of blood T cell repertoires in COVID-19. Methods used by the authors: Scientists estimated how many nucleated cells there were by amplifying reference gene primers. Method: immunoSEQ multiplex PCR; TCRdb's copy keeps in-frame clones and lacks some. D and trimming were read from the DNA, whereas the V and J calls and clone size are those reported in that table. The sample holds about 350,000 clones; roughly nine tenths are singletons and the top ten take 3.5% to 4%. Germline lookup yields CDR1 SGHRS and CDR2 YFSETQ. Trimming removed 2 bases from V and 2 bases from J, with 9 bases in between. The CDR3 totals 14 residues.

The specimen was peripheral blood. The V gene is TRBV5-1, the J gene TRBJ2-3; TRBD1 is a possible D gene (6 bases). The origin of this receptor is a woman aged 55 to 70 with COVID-19, enrolled during active disease. This CDR3 reads CASSLGQNTDTQYF. DNA of the CDR3: TGCGCCAGCAGCTTAGGACAGAACACAGATACGCAGTATTTT.